These T cell receptor beta chains were read from a single sample in a study of blood T cell repertoires in COVID-19. TCRdb's table, derived via immunoSEQ multiplex PCR, lists solely in-frame clones and lacks some. The repertoire holds some 700,000 clones, with 80% to 90% as singletons. Specimen: peripheral blood. These receptors were taken from a woman between 18 and 30 years old with acute or convalescent COVID-19. Each CDR3 is given with its conserved first and last residue. The D gene is left open where the match is weak. The size field is filled for only some rows; it gives once, few, many or a size class.

d_gene: TRBD1; abundance: .; j_gene: TRBJ2-1; v_gene: TRBV19; CDR3nt: TGTGCCAGTAGTATAGGGACAGGGGCCAATGAGCAGTTCTTC; CDR3aa: CASSIGTGANEQFF
d_gene: TRBD1; abundance: .; j_gene: TRBJ1-1; v_gene: TRBV2; CDR3nt: TGTGCCAGCAGTGAGGAGGGGGCGAGGAACACTGAAGCTTTCTTT; CDR3aa: CASSEEGARNTEAFF
d_gene: .; abundance: few; j_gene: TRBJ2-7; v_gene: TRBV6-6; CDR3nt: TGTGCCAGCAGTTATCGCCTTGCGGGGAACTCAGGCGAGCAGTACTTC; CDR3aa: CASSYRLAGNSGEQYF
d_gene: .; abundance: .; j_gene: TRBJ1-3; v_gene: TRBV5-1; CDR3nt: TGCGCCAGCAGCCCGACACAGACAAGCTCTGGAAACACCATATATTTT; CDR3aa: CASSPTQTSSGNTIYF
d_gene: .; abundance: .; j_gene: TRBJ2-6; v_gene: TRBV4-1; CDR3nt: TGCGCCAGCAAGGGGCCTGGGGCCAACGTCCTGACTTTC; CDR3aa: CASKGPGANVLTF
d_gene: .; abundance: .; j_gene: TRBJ1-6; v_gene: TRBV9; CDR3nt: TGTGCCAGCAGCTCCTCGGGGTCAGTGAATTCACCCCTCCACTTT; CDR3aa: CASSSSGSVNSPLHF
d_gene: .; abundance: .; j_gene: TRBJ1-5; v_gene: TRBV28; CDR3nt: TGTGCCAGCATAAAACAAAGCAATCAGCCCCAGCATTTT; CDR3aa: CASIKQSNQPQHF
d_gene: .; abundance: .; j_gene: TRBJ1-5; v_gene: TRBV3-1/TRBV3-2; CDR3nt: TGTGCCAGCAGCCAAGGAGGGGGGGCCCAATATAGCAATCAGCCCCAGCATTTT; CDR3aa: CASSQGGGAQYSNQPQHF
d_gene: TRBD1; abundance: .; j_gene: TRBJ2-3; v_gene: TRBV5-1; CDR3nt: TGCGCCAGCAGCTTGGGACAGGGAACGCAGTATTTT; CDR3aa: CASSLGQGTQYF
d_gene: TRBD1; abundance: .; j_gene: TRBJ2-3; v_gene: TRBV29-1; CDR3nt: TGCAGCACCCGACAGGGATCAGATACGCAGTATTTT; CDR3aa: CSTRQGSDTQYF
d_gene: .; abundance: .; j_gene: TRBJ1-1; v_gene: TRBV7-9; CDR3nt: TGTGCCAGCAGCTTATACGGGTCGGGCACTGAAGCTTTCTTT; CDR3aa: CASSLYGSGTEAFF
d_gene: TRBD1; abundance: .; j_gene: TRBJ1-2; v_gene: TRBV12-5; CDR3nt: TGTGCTAGTGGTTCCTCCGGGACAGGGAACTATGGCTACACCTTC; CDR3aa: CASGSSGTGNYGYTF
d_gene: .; abundance: .; j_gene: TRBJ1-2; v_gene: TRBV21-1; CDR3nt: TGTGCCAGCAAAACGCGGTGGACAGGGTACTATGGCTACACCTTC; CDR3aa: CASKTRWTGYYGYTF
d_gene: TRBD1; abundance: .; j_gene: TRBJ1-2; v_gene: TRBV6-5; CDR3nt: TGTGCCAGCAGAAGGCCGGGACAGGGCACCTATGGCTACACCTTC; CDR3aa: CASRRPGQGTYGYTF
d_gene: .; abundance: .; j_gene: TRBJ1-1; v_gene: TRBV10-3; CDR3nt: TGTGCCATCCGAAATGGGGGGACTGAAGCTTTCTTT; CDR3aa: CAIRNGGTEAFF
d_gene: .; abundance: .; j_gene: TRBJ2-7; v_gene: TRBV12-5; CDR3nt: TGTGCTAGTGGTTACTCAAGAGAGGGCGAGCAGTACTTC; CDR3aa: CASGYSREGEQYF
d_gene: TRBD2; abundance: .; j_gene: TRBJ2-7; v_gene: TRBV5-6; CDR3nt: TGTGCCAGCAGCGCCCCGGGGGGGGCCGTTTTCGAGCAGTACTTC; CDR3aa: CASSAPGGAVFEQYF
d_gene: .; abundance: .; j_gene: TRBJ1-3; v_gene: TRBV6-5; CDR3nt: TGTGCCAGCAGCTTCCAGGTTGGAAACACCATATATTTT; CDR3aa: CASSFQVGNTIYF
d_gene: .; abundance: .; j_gene: TRBJ2-4; v_gene: TRBV9; CDR3nt: TGTGCCAGCAGCGTAAGCCCGATCCTAGCCAAAAACATTCAGTACTTC; CDR3aa: CASSVSPILAKNIQYF
d_gene: TRBD2; abundance: .; j_gene: TRBJ2-1; v_gene: TRBV6-2/TRBV6-3; CDR3nt: TGTGCCAGCAGTTACCAGGCTAGCGGGGGGGATGAGCAGTTCTTC; CDR3aa: CASSYQASGGDEQFF
d_gene: .; abundance: .; j_gene: TRBJ1-5; v_gene: TRBV19; CDR3nt: TGTGCCAGTAGCATTATAAGCGAAGTTGGTCCGGGCAATCAGCCCCAGCATTTT; CDR3aa: CASSIISEVGPGNQPQHF
d_gene: .; abundance: .; j_gene: TRBJ1-3; v_gene: TRBV9; CDR3nt: TGTGCCAGCAGCCAGACGGGGGGGGACACCATATATTTT; CDR3aa: CASSQTGGDTIYF
d_gene: TRBD1; abundance: .; j_gene: TRBJ1-6; v_gene: TRBV6-4; CDR3nt: TGTGCCAGCAGCCACAGGGGACCTAATTCACCCCTCCACTTT; CDR3aa: CASSHRGPNSPLHF
d_gene: .; abundance: .; j_gene: TRBJ1-3; v_gene: TRBV6-2/TRBV6-3; CDR3nt: TGTGCCAGCAGTTACTCGATCTCGGGGACTGGAAACACCATATATTTT; CDR3aa: CASSYSISGTGNTIYF
d_gene: .; abundance: .; j_gene: TRBJ2-5; v_gene: TRBV3-1/TRBV3-2; CDR3nt: TGTGCCAGCAGCCAAGATAAAGGAAGACTGCAAGAGACCCAGTACTTC; CDR3aa: CASSQDKGRLQETQYF
d_gene: .; abundance: .; j_gene: TRBJ1-5; v_gene: TRBV6-6; CDR3nt: TGTGCCAGCAGTTATCTAGAAACCAATCAGCCCCAGCATTTT; CDR3aa: CASSYLETNQPQHF
d_gene: TRBD1; abundance: .; j_gene: TRBJ1-2; v_gene: TRBV7-8; CDR3nt: TGTGCCAGCAGCGGCTTCGACAGGGAGGTAAACTATGGCTACACCTTC; CDR3aa: CASSGFDREVNYGYTF
d_gene: .; abundance: .; j_gene: TRBJ1-6; v_gene: TRBV9; CDR3nt: TGTGCCAGCAGCTCGACAACGGAGGGGTCCCTCCACTTT; CDR3aa: CASSSTTEGSLHF
d_gene: TRBD1; abundance: .; j_gene: TRBJ2-1; v_gene: TRBV19; CDR3nt: TGTGCCAGTAGTTCGACAGGGGGCTCGGTGGGCAATGAGCAGTTCTTC; CDR3aa: CASSSTGGSVGNEQFF
d_gene: .; abundance: .; j_gene: TRBJ1-6; v_gene: TRBV30; CDR3nt: TGTGCCTCCTCGGGGGGCAGCTCCTATAATTCACCCCTCCACTTT; CDR3aa: CASSGGSSYNSPLHF
d_gene: .; abundance: .; j_gene: TRBJ1-5; v_gene: TRBV27; CDR3nt: TGTGCCAGCAGTCCACAAGACCAACCGGGTCAGCCCCAGCATTTT; CDR3aa: CASSPQDQPGQPQHF
d_gene: TRBD1; abundance: .; j_gene: TRBJ2-7; v_gene: TRBV24-1; CDR3nt: TGTGCCACGAAAAGGGCAGGGGGCGTACAGTACGAGCAGTACTTC; CDR3aa: CATKRAGGVQYEQYF
d_gene: TRBD1; abundance: .; j_gene: TRBJ1-1; v_gene: TRBV19; CDR3nt: TGTGCCAGTAGTACGATGACCGGGACAGGGATTATGAACACTGAAGCTTTCTTT; CDR3aa: CASSTMTGTGIMNTEAFF
d_gene: .; abundance: .; j_gene: TRBJ1-2; v_gene: TRBV3-1/TRBV3-2; CDR3nt: TGTGCCAGCAGCCAAGCTTCGAGAGGCTACACCTTC; CDR3aa: CASSQASRGYTF
d_gene: .; abundance: once; j_gene: TRBJ1-4; v_gene: TRBV7-2; CDR3nt: TGTGCCAGCAGCCACTATGCAACTAATGAAAAACTGTTTTTT; CDR3aa: CASSHYATNEKLFF
d_gene: .; abundance: .; j_gene: TRBJ1-6; v_gene: TRBV9; CDR3nt: TGTGCCAGCAGCGTAGGAATGCCTCGGTCCTATAATTCACCCCTCCACTTT; CDR3aa: CASSVGMPRSYNSPLHF
d_gene: .; abundance: .; j_gene: TRBJ2-1; v_gene: TRBV5-1; CDR3nt: TGCGCCAGCCCTAAAGGGGTATGTGAGCAGTTCTTC; CDR3aa: CASPKGVCEQFF
d_gene: TRBD1; abundance: .; j_gene: TRBJ2-1; v_gene: TRBV11-3; CDR3nt: TGTGCCAGCGGCCCGGGACAGGGGTTCAATGAGCAGTTCTTC; CDR3aa: CASGPGQGFNEQFF
d_gene: TRBD2; abundance: .; j_gene: TRBJ2-3; v_gene: TRBV5-1; CDR3nt: TGCGCCAGCAGCTGGACTAGCGGGGGTGGCACAGATACGCAGTATTTT; CDR3aa: CASSWTSGGGTDTQYF
d_gene: .; abundance: .; j_gene: TRBJ1-5; v_gene: TRBV4-3; CDR3nt: TGCGCCAGCAGCCAAGACACAGGAAGCAATCAGCCCCAGCATTTT; CDR3aa: CASSQDTGSNQPQHF
d_gene: .; abundance: .; j_gene: TRBJ1-3; v_gene: TRBV7-6; CDR3nt: TGTGCCAGCATGGGGTCGGTCGGGGAAAGAAACACCATATATTTT; CDR3aa: CASMGSVGERNTIYF
d_gene: TRBD1; abundance: few; j_gene: TRBJ1-2; v_gene: TRBV13; CDR3nt: TGTGCCAGCAGCTTAAGACAGGGGGACTATGGCTACACCTTC; CDR3aa: CASSLRQGDYGYTF
d_gene: TRBD1; abundance: .; j_gene: TRBJ2-2; v_gene: TRBV6-5; CDR3nt: TGTGCCAGAAGGGACAGGGCCACCGGGGAGCTGTTTTTT; CDR3aa: CARRDRATGELFF
d_gene: TRBD1; abundance: .; j_gene: TRBJ2-7; v_gene: TRBV18; CDR3nt: TGTGCCAGCTCACCGCAGGTAGGGGGCCTTCGCTCCTACGAGCAGTACTTC; CDR3aa: CASSPQVGGLRSYEQYF
d_gene: .; abundance: .; j_gene: TRBJ1-5; v_gene: TRBV19; CDR3nt: TGTGCCAGATTACAGGCAGGGGCAGCCCTTCCCCTCAATCAGCCCCAGCATTTT; CDR3aa: CARLQAGAALPLNQPQHF
d_gene: TRBD1; abundance: .; j_gene: TRBJ1-3; v_gene: TRBV19; CDR3nt: TGTGCCACCAGGCGACAGGGAACAGCAGCTGGAAACACCATATATTTT; CDR3aa: CATRRQGTAAGNTIYF
d_gene: .; abundance: .; j_gene: TRBJ2-6; v_gene: TRBV11-2; CDR3nt: TGTGCCAGCAGGAGTTTAGCTGGGGCCAACGTCCTGACTTTC; CDR3aa: CASRSLAGANVLTF